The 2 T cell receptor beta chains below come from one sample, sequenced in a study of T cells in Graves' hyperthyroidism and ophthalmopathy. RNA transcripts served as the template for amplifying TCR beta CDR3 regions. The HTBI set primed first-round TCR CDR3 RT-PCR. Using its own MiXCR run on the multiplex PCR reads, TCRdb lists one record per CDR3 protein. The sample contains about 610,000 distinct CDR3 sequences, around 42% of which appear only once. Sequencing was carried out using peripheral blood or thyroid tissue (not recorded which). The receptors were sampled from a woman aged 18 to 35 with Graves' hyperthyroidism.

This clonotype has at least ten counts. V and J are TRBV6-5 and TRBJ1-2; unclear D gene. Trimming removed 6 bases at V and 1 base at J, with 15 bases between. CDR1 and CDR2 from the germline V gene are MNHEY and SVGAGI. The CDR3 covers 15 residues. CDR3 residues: CASREDISYNYGYTF. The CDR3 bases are TGTGCCAGCAGGGAAGACATTAGCTATAACTATGGCTACACCTTC.

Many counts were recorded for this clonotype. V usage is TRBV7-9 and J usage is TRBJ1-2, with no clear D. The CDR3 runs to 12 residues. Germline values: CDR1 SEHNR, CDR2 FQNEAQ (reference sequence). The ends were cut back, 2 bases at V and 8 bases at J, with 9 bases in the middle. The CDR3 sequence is CASSLLWEGYTF. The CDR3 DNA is TGTGCCAGCAGCTTACTGTGGGAAGGCTACACCTTC.